A single sample is the source of the 23 T cell receptor beta chains below, sequenced in a study of blood T cell repertoires in COVID-19. The protocol was immunoSEQ multiplex PCR, while the TCRdb copy is restricted to in-frame clones and leaves out a portion. The sample yields roughly 66,000 clones, 90% to 95% seen once. Sequences were obtained from peripheral blood. Receptor source: a human donor in a cohort sampled during active COVID-19.

This chain's CDR3 is CAISESPRVETQYF. The CDR3 DNA sequence: TGTGCCATCAGTGAGTCGCCCAGGGTAGAGACCCAGTACTTC. The rearrangement joins TRBV10-3 to TRBJ2-5, with D perhaps matching TRBD1 (5 bases). Between the trimmed V and J ends, which lost 0 bases and 4 bases, there was a span of 9 bases. CDR1 is ENHRY, CDR2 SYGVKD, per germline. The CDR3 length is 14 residues.

This chain uses TRBV7-2 with TRBJ1-5; D call uncertain. Germline CDR1 SGHTA, CDR2 FQGNSA. The CDR3 covers 14 residues. V was cut by 5 bases and J by 6 bases, with 14 bases left in between. CDR3 loop: CASSPTPGAQPQHF. For the CDR3, the DNA is TGTGCCAGCAGCCCGACGCCGGGTGCTCAGCCCCAGCATTTT.

This clone showed up just once. The chain carries TRBV19 and TRBJ1-5, with D possibly matching TRBD1 (6 bases). Trimming took 4 bases from V and 5 from J, leaving 15 bases between them. The CDR3 is 15 residues long. Germline CDR1 reads LNHDA; CDR2 reads SQIVND (reference sequence). CDR3 residues: CASSRGQFLDQPQHF. CDR3 nucleotides: TGTGCCAGTAGTAGAGGACAGTTTCTCGATCAGCCCCAGCATTTT. The full variable domain, its missing parts supplied by reference TRBV19 and TRBJ1-5, is DGGITQSPKYLFRKEGQNVTLSCEQNLNHDAMYWYRQDPGQGLRLIYYSQIVNDFQKGDIAEGYSVSREKKESFPLTVTSAQKNPTAFYLCASSRGQFLDQPQHFGDGTRLSIL.

This chain uses TRBV27 with TRBJ1-1; D is perhaps TRBD1 (6 bases). The germline gives CDR1 MNHEY, CDR2 SMNVEV (reference sequence). The CDR3 loop spans 14 amino acids. V lost 8 bases and J lost 5, with 18 bases in between. The DNA of the CDR3 is TGTGCCAGCCGAACCCAGACAGGCGGGACTGAAGCTTTCTTT. Translation: CASRTQTGGTEAFF.

The gene calls are TRBV3-1 (or the pseudogene TRBV3-2) and TRBJ2-1; maybe TRBD2 (6 bases). This CDR3 region has 12 residues. CDR1 LGHDT and CDR2 YNNKEL come from the germline V gene (reference sequence). With 1 base removed from V and 9 bases from J, the gap between germline ends came to 7 bases. CDR3 DNA: TGTGCCAGCAGCCAAGTGCGGGGTGAGCAGTTCTTC. Protein product: CASSQVRGEQFF.

The chain carries TRBV9 and TRBJ1-2, with 10 positions matching TRBD1. This CDR3 is 14 amino acids long. Germline assignment: CDR1 SGDLS and CDR2 YYNGEE. Losses at the gene ends were 4 bases for V and 8 bases for J; bases not matched to a gene: 8. As DNA, the CDR3 is TGTGCCAGCAGCCGTAGACAGGGGGCCCGCGGCTACACCTTC. Protein: CASSRRQGARGYTF.

The V gene is TRBV18, the J gene TRBJ1-5, with 8 bases matching TRBD1. Germline V CDR1 and CDR2: KGHSH, LQKENI. V lost 1 base, J lost 4 bases, and 3 bases stayed unmatched. This CDR3 comprises 15 residues. DNA of the CDR3: TGTGCCAGCTCACCACAGACAGGGGATAATCAGCCCCAGCATTTT. Translation gives CASSPQTGDNQPQHF.

The chain recombines TRBV12-3 or TRBV12-4 with TRBJ2-7; D possibly corresponds to TRBD1 (6 bases). This CDR3 is 13 amino acids long. V was pared by 5 bases and J by 5 bases, with 13 bases between. The CDR3 loop is CASSPGQINEQYF. The CDR3 region has the DNA TGTGCCAGCAGTCCCGGACAGATAAACGAGCAGTACTTC.

The chain couples TRBV5-1 to TRBJ2-3; unclear D gene. Trimming took 0 bases from V and 0 from J, leaving 8 bases between them. The CDR3 runs 15 residues. Germline V gives CDR1 SGHRS, CDR2 YFSETQ. The CDR3 is CASSLAVESTDTQYF. In DNA form, the CDR3 reads TGCGCCAGCAGCTTGGCGGTGGAGAGCACAGATACGCAGTATTTT.

V and J are TRBV10-3 and TRBJ1-1; D may be TRBD1 (5 bases). Between the trimmed V and J ends, which lost 6 bases and 2 bases, there was a span of 13 bases. The CDR3 has 14 amino acids. Germline CDR1 reads ENHRY; CDR2 reads SYGVKD. The CDR3 protein is CAIRGGPGNTEAFF. In DNA form, the CDR3 reads TGTGCCATCAGGGGGGGTCCAGGCAACACTGAAGCTTTCTTT.

The gene calls are TRBV11-2 and TRBJ2-7; a possible D gene is TRBD1 (6 bases). The V end lost 3 bases, the J end lost 3 bases, and 12 bases lay between the germline ends. Germline-derived CDR1 and CDR2 are SGHAT and FQNNGV. CDR3 length: 14 residues. The DNA for the CDR3 is TGTGCCAGCAGCTTTGTCTCCAGGGGCTACGAGCAGTACTTC. This sequence encodes CASSFVSRGYEQYF.

Comments on this clone: The sample contains more than one DNA sequence encoding this CDR3. This chain links TRBV18 with TRBJ1-4, with D possibly matching TRBD1 (6 bases). The CDR3 loop spans 14 amino acids. Per germline, CDR1 KGHSH and CDR2 LQKENI. V was clipped by 3 bases and J by 5 bases, with 10 bases between them. This CDR3 is CASSPQGRNEKLFF. Written as DNA, the CDR3 is TGTGCCAGCTCACCGCAGGGGCGCAATGAAAAACTGTTTTTT.

The rearrangement joins TRBV10-3 to TRBJ1-1; D not certain. V gave up 3 bases and J gave up 5 bases, with 7 bases separating them. Per the germline V gene, CDR1 is ENHRY and CDR2 is SYGVKD. CDR3 size: 12 residues. The CDR3 spells CAISERTTEAFF. The CDR3 DNA is TGTGCCATCAGTGAAAGAACTACTGAAGCTTTCTTT.

This chain uses TRBV3-1 (or the pseudogene TRBV3-2) with TRBJ1-2; D is unresolved. CDR3 size: 14 residues. From germline, CDR1 is LGHDT and CDR2 YNNKEL (reference sequence). V was pared by 0 bases and J by 5 bases, with 10 bases between. This CDR3 reads CASSQDELLYGYTF. The CDR3, as DNA: TGTGCCAGCAGCCAAGATGAACTCTTATATGGCTACACCTTC.

This chain joins TRBV6-2 or TRBV6-3 and TRBJ2-7, with a possible D match to TRBD2 (5 bases). Trimming pared 4 bases from V and 2 bases from J, leaving 18 bases between. The germline gives CDR1 MNHEY, CDR2 SVGEGT. This CDR3 has 16 amino acids. In DNA form, the CDR3 reads TGTGCCAGCAGTTCTATAGCGAGACAAGAGACCTACGAGCAGTACTTC. It is translated as CASSSIARQETYEQYF.

The rearrangement links TRBV18 to TRBJ1-1; D is unresolved. The CDR3 runs to 13 residues. Trimming took 6 bases from V and 0 from J, leaving 8 bases between them. Germline CDR1 reads KGHSH; CDR2 reads LQKENI. CDR3 residues: CASSGILNTEAFF. In nucleotides, the CDR3 is TGTGCCAGCTCCGGGATCCTGAACACTGAAGCTTTCTTT.

The J gene is TRBJ1-6, the V gene TRBV4-1; 8 bases match TRBD1. CDR1 and CDR2 (germline): MGHRA, YSYEKL. The ends lost 0 bases at V and 9 bases at J; junction bases unmatched: 19. The CDR3 has 20 amino acids. The CDR3 bases are TGCGCCAGCAGCCAAGATTTCTCGGTACAGGGGGTATACGTTAGTTCACCCCTCCACTTT. Translated, it gives CASSQDFSVQGVYVSSPLHF.

The chain employs TRBV3-1 (or the pseudogene TRBV3-2) and TRBJ1-5; 9 nucleotides align to TRBD1. The ends lost 0 bases at V and 5 bases at J; junction bases unmatched: 5. The CDR3 consists of 16 residues. Germline V gene data show CDR1 as LGHDT and CDR2 as YNNKEL (reference sequence). The CDR3, as DNA: TGTGCCAGCAGCCAAGAGACAGGGGGTGGATATCAGCCCCAGCATTTT. Residues: CASSQETGGGYQPQHF.

This chain uses TRBV7-2 with TRBJ2-5; TRBD1 agrees at 7 bases. Germline V gene lookup returns CDR1 SGHTA and CDR2 FQGNSA. V lost 11 bases, J lost 3 bases, and 6 bases stayed unmatched. The CDR3 has 12 amino acids. CDR3 DNA sequence: TGTGCCCCTGGACAGGAAAAAGAGACCCAGTACTTC. Its translation: CAPGQEKETQYF.

This chain joins TRBV7-6 and TRBJ1-2; D uncertain. This CDR3 is 12 amino acids long. Germline V gene lookup returns CDR1 SGHVS and CDR2 FNYEAQ. The V and J ends lost 4 bases and 7 bases respectively, with 10 bases between them. The CDR3 sequence: CASSSPEGGYTF. In DNA, the CDR3 is TGTGCCAGCAGCTCCCCGGAGGGTGGCTACACCTTC.

V gene TRBV19 combines with J gene TRBJ2-7, with D perhaps TRBD1 (5 bases). CDR3 length: 14 amino acids. The ends were cut back, 6 bases at V and 0 bases at J, with 12 bases in the middle. Germline assignment: CDR1 LNHDA and CDR2 SQIVND (reference sequence). The CDR3, as DNA: TGTGCCAGTAGCCCGGTGCAGGGCTCCTACGAGCAGTACTTC. Translating it yields CASSPVQGSYEQYF.

This chain connects TRBV4-3 to TRBJ2-5; D is perhaps TRBD2 (6 bases). Germline V gene lookup returns CDR1 LGHNA and CDR2 YSLEER. Trimming removed 4 bases from V and 0 bases from J, with 9 bases in between. The CDR3 covers 14 residues. This chain's CDR3 is CASSPGTDQETQYF. The CDR3 DNA follows: TGCGCCAGCAGCCCCGGGACTGACCAAGAGACCCAGTACTTC.

The CDR3 DNA is TGTGCCAGCAGCCCCCCCAAACTTTGGGACAGGGACTCCTACGAGCAGTACTTC. Translated, it gives CASSPPKLWDRDSYEQYF. The chain combines TRBV12-1 with TRBJ2-7; the table's D call, TRBD1, was not checked against the DNA. TRBV12-1 constitutes a pseudogene. The CDR3 is 18 residues long.